One and the same sample provided the 22 T cell receptor beta chains below, sequenced in a study of control samples from healthy donors and cancer patients. TCRdb's copy holds only in-frame clones and misses some; the assay was immunoSEQ multiplex PCR. The data show 95,000 to 150,000 clones, roughly 91% seen once. Specimen: blood. These receptors were collected from a middle-aged man in good health.

The J gene is TRBJ2-5, the V gene TRBV4-1, with TRBD2 matching 11 bases. The germline CDR1 and CDR2 sequences are MGHRA and YSYEKL. The CDR3 contains 15 residues. Losses at the gene ends were 5 bases for V and 0 bases for J; bases not matched to a gene: 2. The chain's CDR3 is CASSWTSGYQETQYF. The CDR3 DNA follows: TGCGCCAGCAGCTGGACTAGCGGGTACCAAGAGACCCAGTACTTC.

The chain combines TRBV6-2 or TRBV6-3 with TRBJ2-1, with a possible D match to TRBD1 (7 bases). The V gene lost 6 bases and the J gene lost 5 bases, with 20 bases spanning the gap. The germline V gene has CDR1 MNHEY and CDR2 SVGEGT. The CDR3 runs 16 residues. CDR3 sequence reads: CASSRGAAGLHNEQFF. CDR3 bases: TGTGCCAGCAGCAGGGGGGCGGCGGGTCTTCACAATGAGCAGTTCTTC.

The J gene is TRBJ2-3, the V gene TRBV6-5; 13 nucleotides agree with TRBD2. There are 14 residues in the CDR3. Germline V gives CDR1 MNHEY, CDR2 SVGAGI. J lost 7 bases, V lost 6 bases, and 4 bases had no gene match. The CDR3 bases are TGTGCCAGCAGACCGGGACTAGCGGGGCATACGCAGTATTTT. As protein: CASRPGLAGHTQYF.

This clone was picked up one time. The chain couples TRBV9 to TRBJ1-1, with 8 bases matching TRBD1. The germline V gene has CDR1 SGDLS and CDR2 YYNGEE. The CDR3 consists of 14 residues. V lost 3 bases to trimming and J lost 3 bases; unmatched junction nucleotides: 4. CDR3 residues: CASSAGQGHTEAFF. The DNA of the CDR3 is TGTGCCAGCAGCGCAGGACAGGGTCACACTGAAGCTTTCTTT.

This chain connects TRBV15 to TRBJ2-2; maybe TRBD2 (5 bases). Trimming removed 3 bases at V and 3 bases at J, with 8 bases between. The CDR3 covers 14 residues. Germline CDR1 reads LNHNV; CDR2 reads YYDKDF (reference sequence). The CDR3 DNA reads TGTGCCACCAGCAGTGAGGGATACACCGGGGAGCTGTTTTTT. Translation gives CATSSEGYTGELFF.

This chain uses TRBV4-1 with TRBJ2-5; D gene unclear. Trimming took 1 base from V and 5 from J, leaving 11 bases between them. Germline CDR1 reads MGHRA; CDR2 reads YSYEKL. The CDR3 sequence is 14 residues long. CDR3 residues: CASSQGLLEETQYF. The CDR3 nucleotides are TGCGCCAGCAGCCAAGGTCTTTTGGAGGAGACCCAGTACTTC.

This rearrangement joins TRBV2 to TRBJ2-4; maybe TRBD2 (7 bases). CDR1 and CDR2 from the germline V gene are SNHLY and FYNNEI. This CDR3 is 15 amino acids long. V shed 2 bases and J shed 3 bases, with 11 bases lying between them. In nucleotides, the CDR3 is TGTGCCAGCAGTGAATGGGGGGGCAGCAAAAACATTCAGTACTTC. As protein: CASSEWGGSKNIQYF. The full variable domain, its missing parts supplied by reference TRBV2 and TRBJ2-4, is EPEVTQTPSHQVTQMGQEVILRCVPISNHLYFYWYRQILGQKVEFLVSFYNNEISEKSEIFDDQFSVERPDGSNFTLKIRSTKLEDSAMYFCASSEWGGSKNIQYFGAGTRLSVL.

The table lists this clone with a count of one. The same CDR3 also results from other DNA sequences found in this sample. The chain couples TRBV18 to TRBJ1-1, with D possibly TRBD1 on 6 matching bases. This CDR3 contains 13 residues. Germline-derived CDR1 and CDR2 are KGHSH and LQKENI. The V end lost 3 bases, the J end lost 1 base, and 6 bases lay between the germline ends. The CDR3 reads CASSPGQNTEAFF. The CDR3 nucleotides read TGTGCCAGCTCACCGGGACAGAACACTGAAGCTTTCTTT.

This clone has just a few counts. The chain carries TRBV10-1 and TRBJ1-5; 8 bases are shared with TRBD1. In germline, CDR1 is WNHNN, CDR2 SYGVQD (reference sequence). V lost 6 bases and J lost 3; bases outside the gene matches: 4. The CDR3 has 14 amino acids. In DNA, the CDR3 is TGCGCCAGCAGCCGGACAGGGATCAATCAGCCCCAGCATTTT. The encoded protein is CASSRTGINQPQHF.

This chain joins TRBV7-9 and TRBJ1-2; perhaps TRBD1 as D (5 bases). Germline CDR1 is SEHNR and CDR2 is FQNEAQ (reference sequence). This CDR3 is 15 amino acids long. V was pared by 1 base and J by 7 bases, with 16 bases between. DNA of the CDR3: TGTGCCAGCAGCTTAGATCAGGGCAGGGTAGCTGGCTACACCTTC. Residues: CASSLDQGRVAGYTF.

This chain uses TRBV6-5 with TRBJ2-2; D is unclear. Germline V gene lookup returns CDR1 MNHEY and CDR2 SVGAGI. Between the trimmed V and J ends, which lost 6 bases and 2 bases, there was a span of 10 bases. The CDR3 runs to 14 residues. CDR3 nucleotide sequence: TGTGCCAGCAGCCCGGACGGAAACACCGGGGAGCTGTTTTTT. This sequence encodes CASSPDGNTGELFF.

The rearrangement joins TRBV29-1 to TRBJ2-1, with D tentatively TRBD2 (6 bases). CDR1 and CDR2 from the germline V gene are SQVTM and ANQGSEA. There are 13 residues in the CDR3. V lost 6 bases and J 6 bases, leaving 15 bases between the germline ends. CDR3 sequence reads: CSVYGGYFNEQFF. The CDR3, as DNA: TGCAGCGTCTATGGGGGGTATTTCAATGAGCAGTTCTTC.

CDR3 sequence (DNA): TGTGCCAGCAGCTTATTTGTCAGGGGTTGGGAGCAGTACTTC. Its protein is CASSLFVRGWEQYF. V gene TRBV7-2 combines with J gene TRBJ2-7; tentatively, D is TRBD1 (6 bases). CDR3 size: 14 residues. Germline V CDR1 and CDR2: SGHTA, FQGNSA. Trimming stripped 2 bases from V and 7 bases from J, with 15 bases between.

V gene TRBV12-3 or TRBV12-4 combines with J gene TRBJ2-7, with D perhaps matching TRBD1 (6 bases). This CDR3 spans 13 amino acids. V dropped 3 bases and J dropped 5 bases, with 11 bases sitting between them. The CDR3: CASSFVGDNEQYF. The CDR3 coding sequence is TGTGCCAGCAGTTTCGTGGGGGACAACGAGCAGTACTTC.

This chain connects TRBV11-3 to TRBJ2-1, with D perhaps matching TRBD1 or TRBD2 (6 bases each). V was shortened by 1 base and J by 4 bases, with 11 bases between the two germline ends. This CDR3 comprises 15 residues. CDR1 is SGHNT, CDR2 YENEEA, per germline. In DNA form, the CDR3 reads TGTGCCAGCAGCTTAGCGGGGGCGCGATACAATGAGCAGTTCTTC. Amino acids: CASSLAGARYNEQFF.

The V and J genes are TRBV7-3 and TRBJ2-1, with 7 bases identical to TRBD2. Germline assignment: CDR1 SGHTA and CDR2 FQGTGA. Trimming took 6 bases from V and 6 from J; bases not matched to a gene: 20. The CDR3 runs 18 residues. CDR3 coding DNA: TGTGCCAGCAGTCCAACCCACGTGGCGGGAGTCGTGGCCAATGAGCAGTTCTTC. Translation gives CASSPTHVAGVVANEQFF.

V gene TRBV9 combines with J gene TRBJ2-3; 8 positions agree with TRBD2. The CDR3 has 16 residues. Germline CDR1 is SGDLS and CDR2 is YYNGEE. V gave up 0 bases and J gave up 0 bases; unmatched junction bases: 3. This chain's CDR3 is CASSVGTSSSTDTQYF. DNA of the CDR3: TGTGCCAGCAGCGTAGGGACTAGCTCAAGCACAGATACGCAGTATTTT.

J is TRBJ1-1 and V is TRBV5-4; D possibly corresponds to TRBD1 (5 bases). Trimming cost V 1 base and J 5 bases, with 15 bases left between them. Germline CDR1 and CDR2: SGHNT and YYREEE (reference sequence). The CDR3 has 15 residues. The CDR3 region is CASSLRTPWGTEAFF. For the CDR3, the DNA is TGTGCCAGCAGCTTGAGGACACCCTGGGGAACTGAAGCTTTCTTT.

Points on this clone: The junction departs from germline at one end; a sequencing error may be responsible. The chain employs TRBV12-3 or TRBV12-4 and TRBJ2-1; 8 bases map to TRBD2. This CDR3 comprises 12 residues. CDR3 nucleotides: TGTGCCAGCAGCCCTGCCGGGACTAGTCTAGTCTTC. Protein sequence: CASSPAGTSLVF.

The rearrangement links TRBV7-9 to TRBJ1-2, with D unclear. V lost 5 bases and J 6 bases, leaving 10 bases between the germline ends. The CDR3 is 12 amino acids. In germline, CDR1 is SEHNR, CDR2 FQNEAQ (reference sequence). The CDR3, as DNA: TGTGCCAGCAGCCCCCGGGTGGATGGCTACACCTTC. Protein product: CASSPRVDGYTF.

CDR3 sequence (DNA): TGTGCCAGCAGCCAAGAGGTGGCGAGCTCCTATAATTCACCCCTCCACTTT. Translated, it gives CASSQEVASSYNSPLHF. The chain is built from TRBV3-1 (or the pseudogene TRBV3-2) and TRBJ1-6; D is uncertain. The V and J ends lost 0 bases and 0 bases respectively, with 9 bases between them. The CDR3 totals 17 residues. Germline V gene lookup returns CDR1 LGHDT and CDR2 YNNKEL (reference sequence).

The chain couples TRBV7-2 to TRBJ2-5; D gene unclear. Germline values: CDR1 SGHTA, CDR2 FQGNSA. V gave up 5 bases and J gave up 5 bases, with 12 bases separating them. This CDR3 region has 13 residues. The CDR3 DNA sequence: TGTGCCAGCAGCGCTCCGGCTTCGGAGACCCAGTACTTC. Amino acid sequence: CASSAPASETQYF.